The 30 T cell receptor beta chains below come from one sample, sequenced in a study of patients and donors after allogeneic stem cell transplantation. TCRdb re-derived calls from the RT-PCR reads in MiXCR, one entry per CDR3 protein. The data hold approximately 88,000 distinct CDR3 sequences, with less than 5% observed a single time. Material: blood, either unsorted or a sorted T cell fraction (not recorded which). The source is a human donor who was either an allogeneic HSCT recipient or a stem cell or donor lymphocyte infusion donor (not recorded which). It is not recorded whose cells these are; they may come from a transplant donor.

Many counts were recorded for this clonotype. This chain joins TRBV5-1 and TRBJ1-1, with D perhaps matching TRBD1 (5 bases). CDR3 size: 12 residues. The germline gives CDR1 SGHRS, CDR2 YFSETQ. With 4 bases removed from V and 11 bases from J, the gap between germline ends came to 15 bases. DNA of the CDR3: TGCGCCAGCAGCGAGCAGGGATTAGGCGCTTTCTTT. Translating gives CASSEQGLGAFF.

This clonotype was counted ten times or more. The CDR3 is CATSRDVNSGANVLTF. CDR3 nucleotides: TGTGCCACCAGCAGAGATGTGAACTCTGGGGCCAACGTCCTGACTTTC. V is TRBV15 and J is TRBJ2-6; D gene ambiguous. Germline V gives CDR1 LNHNV, CDR2 YYDKDF (reference sequence). The CDR3 is 16 amino acids. Trimming cost V 0 bases and J 0 bases, with 6 bases left between them.

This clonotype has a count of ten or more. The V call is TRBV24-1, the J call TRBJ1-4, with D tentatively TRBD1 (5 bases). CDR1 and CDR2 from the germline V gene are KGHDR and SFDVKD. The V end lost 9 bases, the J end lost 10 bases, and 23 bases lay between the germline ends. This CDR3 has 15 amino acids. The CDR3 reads CATQESGALGGKLFF. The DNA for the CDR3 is TGTGCCACCCAGGAGAGCGGGGCCCTTGGGGGAAAACTGTTTTTT.

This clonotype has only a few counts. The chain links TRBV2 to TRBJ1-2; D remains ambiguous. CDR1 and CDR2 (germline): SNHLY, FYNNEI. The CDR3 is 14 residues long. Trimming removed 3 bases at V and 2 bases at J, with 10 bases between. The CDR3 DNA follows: TGTGCCAGCAGTGAGGAAGAGGGAAACTATGGCTACACCTTC. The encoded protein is CASSEEEGNYGYTF. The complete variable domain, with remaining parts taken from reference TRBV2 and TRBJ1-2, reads EPEVTQTPSHQVTQMGQEVILRCVPISNHLYFYWYRQILGQKVEFLVSFYNNEISEKSEIFDDQFSVERPDGSNFTLKIRSTKLEDSAMYFCASSEEEGNYGYTFGSGTRLTVV.

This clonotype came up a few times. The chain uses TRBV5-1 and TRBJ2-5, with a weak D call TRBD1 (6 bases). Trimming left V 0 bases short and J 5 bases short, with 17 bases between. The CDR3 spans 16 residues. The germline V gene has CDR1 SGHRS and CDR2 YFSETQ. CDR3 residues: CASSLGGPFIEETQYF. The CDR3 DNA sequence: TGCGCCAGCAGCTTGGGGGGGCCCTTTATTGAGGAGACCCAGTACTTC.

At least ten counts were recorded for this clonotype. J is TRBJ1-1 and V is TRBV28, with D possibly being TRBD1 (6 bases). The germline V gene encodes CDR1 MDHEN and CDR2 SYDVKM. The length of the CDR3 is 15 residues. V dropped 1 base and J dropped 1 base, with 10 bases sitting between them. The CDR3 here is CASSLSGRGNTEAFF. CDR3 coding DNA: TGTGCCAGCAGTTTATCAGGCAGGGGGAACACTGAAGCTTTCTTT.

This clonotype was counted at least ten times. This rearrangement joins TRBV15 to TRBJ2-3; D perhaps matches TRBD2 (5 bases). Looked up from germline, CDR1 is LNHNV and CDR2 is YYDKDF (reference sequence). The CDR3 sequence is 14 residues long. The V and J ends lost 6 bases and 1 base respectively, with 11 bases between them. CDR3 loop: CATRRALGTDTQYF. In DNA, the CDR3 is TGTGCCACCAGGAGGGCCCTTGGCACAGATACGCAGTATTTT.

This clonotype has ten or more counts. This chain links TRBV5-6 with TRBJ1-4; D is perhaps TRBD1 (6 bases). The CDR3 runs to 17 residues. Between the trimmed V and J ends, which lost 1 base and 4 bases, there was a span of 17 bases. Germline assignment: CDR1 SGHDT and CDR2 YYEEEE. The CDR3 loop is CASSLRSGALVNEKLFF. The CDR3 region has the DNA TGTGCCAGCAGCTTGAGGTCGGGGGCCCTCGTTAATGAAAAACTGTTTTTT.

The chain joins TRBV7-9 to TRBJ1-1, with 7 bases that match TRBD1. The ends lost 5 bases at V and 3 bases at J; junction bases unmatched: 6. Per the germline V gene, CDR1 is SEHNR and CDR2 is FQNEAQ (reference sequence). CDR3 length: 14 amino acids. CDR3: CASSPSGQYTEAFF. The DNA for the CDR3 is TGTGCCAGCAGCCCGTCGGGACAGTACACTGAAGCTTTCTTT.

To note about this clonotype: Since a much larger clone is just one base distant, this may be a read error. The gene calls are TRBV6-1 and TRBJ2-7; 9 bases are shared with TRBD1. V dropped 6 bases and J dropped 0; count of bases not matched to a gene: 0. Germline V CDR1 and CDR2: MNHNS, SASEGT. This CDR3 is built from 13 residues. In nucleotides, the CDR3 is TGTGCCAGCAGGACAGGGGGCTCCTACGAGCAGTACTTC. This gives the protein CASRTGGSYEQYF.

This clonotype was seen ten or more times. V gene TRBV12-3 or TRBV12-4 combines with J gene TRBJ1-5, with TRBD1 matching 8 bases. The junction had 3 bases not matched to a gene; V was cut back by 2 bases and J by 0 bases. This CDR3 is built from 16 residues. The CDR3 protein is CASSLTGGGSNQPQHF. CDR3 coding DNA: TGTGCCAGCAGTTTAACAGGGGGTGGTAGCAATCAGCCCCAGCATTTT.

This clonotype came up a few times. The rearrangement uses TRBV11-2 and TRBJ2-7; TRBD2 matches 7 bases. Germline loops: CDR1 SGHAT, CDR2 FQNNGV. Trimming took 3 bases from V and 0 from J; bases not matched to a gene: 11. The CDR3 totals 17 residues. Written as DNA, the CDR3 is TGTGCCAGCAGCTTGGCTTCGGGGGGTGGTAGCTCCTACGAGCAGTACTTC. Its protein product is CASSLASGGGSSYEQYF.

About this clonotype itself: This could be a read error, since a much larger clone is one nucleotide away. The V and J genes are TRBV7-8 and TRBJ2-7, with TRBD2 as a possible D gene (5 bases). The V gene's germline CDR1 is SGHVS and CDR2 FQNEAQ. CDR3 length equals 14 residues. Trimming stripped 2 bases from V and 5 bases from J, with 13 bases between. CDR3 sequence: CASSLRTGAHEQYF. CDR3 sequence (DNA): TGTGCCAGCAGCTTAAGGACTGGCGCCCACGAGCAGTACTTC.

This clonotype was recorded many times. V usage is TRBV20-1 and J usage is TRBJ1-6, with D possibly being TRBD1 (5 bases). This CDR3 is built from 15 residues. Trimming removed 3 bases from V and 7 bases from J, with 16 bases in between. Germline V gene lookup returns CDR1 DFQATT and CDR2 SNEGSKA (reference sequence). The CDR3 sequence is CSASSSGGLNSPLHF. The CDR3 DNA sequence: TGCAGTGCTAGCTCCTCGGGGGGGTTGAATTCACCCCTCCACTTT.

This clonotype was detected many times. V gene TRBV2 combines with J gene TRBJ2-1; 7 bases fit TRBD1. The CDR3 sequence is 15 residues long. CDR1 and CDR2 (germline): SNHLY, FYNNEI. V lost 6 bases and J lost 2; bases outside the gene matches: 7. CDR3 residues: CASSRQGPTYNEQFF. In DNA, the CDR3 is TGTGCCAGCAGCCGACAGGGCCCGACCTACAATGAGCAGTTCTTC. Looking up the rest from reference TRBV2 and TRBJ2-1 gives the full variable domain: EPEVTQTPSHQVTQMGQEVILRCVPISNHLYFYWYRQILGQKVEFLVSFYNNEISEKSEIFDDQFSVERPDGSNFTLKIRSTKLEDSAMYFCASSRQGPTYNEQFFGPGTRLTVL.

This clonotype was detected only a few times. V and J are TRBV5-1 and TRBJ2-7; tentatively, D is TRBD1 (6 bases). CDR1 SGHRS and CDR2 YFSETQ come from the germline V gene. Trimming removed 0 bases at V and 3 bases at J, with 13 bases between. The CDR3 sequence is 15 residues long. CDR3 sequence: CASSLVGATVYEQYF. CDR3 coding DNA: TGCGCCAGCAGCTTGGTGGGGGCCACCGTCTACGAGCAGTACTTC. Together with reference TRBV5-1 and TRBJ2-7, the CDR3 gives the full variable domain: KAGVTQTPRYLIKTRGQQVTLSCSPISGHRSVSWYQQTPGQGLQFLFEYFSETQRNKGNFPGRFSGRQFSNSRSEMNVSTLELGDSALYLCASSLVGATVYEQYFGPGTRLTVT.

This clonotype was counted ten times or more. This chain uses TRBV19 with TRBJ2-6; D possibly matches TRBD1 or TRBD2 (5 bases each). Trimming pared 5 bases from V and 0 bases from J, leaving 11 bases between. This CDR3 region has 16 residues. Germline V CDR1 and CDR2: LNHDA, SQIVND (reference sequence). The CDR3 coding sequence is TGTGCCAGTAGTCATAGGGGAGCCTCTGGGGCCAACGTCCTGACTTTC. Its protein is CASSHRGASGANVLTF.

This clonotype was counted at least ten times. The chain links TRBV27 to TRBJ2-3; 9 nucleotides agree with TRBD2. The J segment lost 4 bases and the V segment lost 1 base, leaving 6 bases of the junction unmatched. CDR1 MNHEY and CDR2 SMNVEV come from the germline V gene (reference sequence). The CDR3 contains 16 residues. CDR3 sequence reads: CASSLFSGRSADTQYF. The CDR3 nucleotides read TGTGCCAGCAGTTTATTTAGCGGGAGATCCGCAGATACGCAGTATTTT.

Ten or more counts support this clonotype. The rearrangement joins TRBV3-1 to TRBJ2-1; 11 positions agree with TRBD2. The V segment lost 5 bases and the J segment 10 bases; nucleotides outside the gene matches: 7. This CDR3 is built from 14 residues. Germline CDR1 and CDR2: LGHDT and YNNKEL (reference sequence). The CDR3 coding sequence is TGTGCCAGCAGCGGCCTAGCGGGAGGCGGCGAGCAGTTCTTC. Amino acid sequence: CASSGLAGGGEQFF.

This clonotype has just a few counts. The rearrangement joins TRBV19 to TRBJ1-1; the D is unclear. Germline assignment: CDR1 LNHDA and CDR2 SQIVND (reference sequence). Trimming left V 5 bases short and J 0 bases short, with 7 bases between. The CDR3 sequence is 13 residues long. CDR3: CASSAFMNTEAFF. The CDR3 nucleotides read TGTGCCAGTAGTGCCTTCATGAACACTGAAGCTTTCTTT.

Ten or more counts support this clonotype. In DNA, the CDR3 is TGTGCCAGCAGAGCTTCCGGGACACCTACCGTCGAGCAGTACTTC. Its translation is CASRASGTPTVEQYF. The rearrangement links TRBV12-3 or TRBV12-4 to TRBJ2-7; tentative D call: TRBD1 (6 bases). With 6 bases removed from V and 6 bases from J, the gap between germline ends came to 21 bases. The length of the CDR3 is 15 residues.

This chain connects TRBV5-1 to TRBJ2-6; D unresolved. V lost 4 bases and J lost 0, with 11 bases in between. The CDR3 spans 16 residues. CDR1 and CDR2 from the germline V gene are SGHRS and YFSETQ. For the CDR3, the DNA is TGCGCCAGCAGCCAGGACGTCAACTCTGGGGCCAACGTCCTGACTTTC. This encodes CASSQDVNSGANVLTF.

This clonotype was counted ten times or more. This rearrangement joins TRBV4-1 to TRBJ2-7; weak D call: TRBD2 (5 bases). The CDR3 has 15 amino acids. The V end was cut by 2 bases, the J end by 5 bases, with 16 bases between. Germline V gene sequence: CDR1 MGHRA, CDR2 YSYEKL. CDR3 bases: TGCGCCAGCAGCCAAATCGTTAGGCTTAGCGACGAGCAGTACTTC. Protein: CASSQIVRLSDEQYF.

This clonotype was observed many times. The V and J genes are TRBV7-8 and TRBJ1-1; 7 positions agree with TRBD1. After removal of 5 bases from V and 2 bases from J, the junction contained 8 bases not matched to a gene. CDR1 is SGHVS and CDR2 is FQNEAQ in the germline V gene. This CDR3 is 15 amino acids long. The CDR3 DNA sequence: TGTGCCAGCAGCCCTCAGGACAGGCGTAACACTGAAGCTTTCTTT. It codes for CASSPQDRRNTEAFF. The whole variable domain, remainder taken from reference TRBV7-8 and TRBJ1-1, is GAGVSQSPRYKVAKRGQDVALRCDPISGHVSLFWYQQALGQGPEFLTYFQNEAQLDKSGLPSDRFFAERPEGSVSTLKIQRTQQEDSAVYLCASSPQDRRNTEAFFGQGTRLTVV.

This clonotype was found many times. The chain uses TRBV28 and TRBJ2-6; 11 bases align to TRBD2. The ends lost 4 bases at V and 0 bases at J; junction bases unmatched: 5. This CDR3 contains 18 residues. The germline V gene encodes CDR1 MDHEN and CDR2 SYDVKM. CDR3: CASSWGTSGHSGANVLTF. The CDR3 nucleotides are TGTGCCAGCAGTTGGGGGACTAGCGGCCACTCTGGGGCCAACGTCCTGACTTTC.

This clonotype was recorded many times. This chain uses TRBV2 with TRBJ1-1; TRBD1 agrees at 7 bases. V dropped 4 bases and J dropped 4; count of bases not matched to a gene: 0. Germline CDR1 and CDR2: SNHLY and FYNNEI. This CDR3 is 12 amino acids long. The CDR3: CASSAGGTEAFF. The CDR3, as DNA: TGTGCCAGCAGTGCAGGGGGCACTGAAGCTTTCTTT.

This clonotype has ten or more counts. The CDR3 region has the DNA TGTGCCAGCAGTTCTCCACAGAAAGGCTATGGCTACACCTTC. Encoded protein: CASSSPQKGYGYTF. The chain combines TRBV28 with TRBJ1-2; D gene unclear. The CDR3 consists of 14 residues. V lost 4 bases and J lost 4, with 13 bases in between. In germline, CDR1 is MDHEN, CDR2 SYDVKM.

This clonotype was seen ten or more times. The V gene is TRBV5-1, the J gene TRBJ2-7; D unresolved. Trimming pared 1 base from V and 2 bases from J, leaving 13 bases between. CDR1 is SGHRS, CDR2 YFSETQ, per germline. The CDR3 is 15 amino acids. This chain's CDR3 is CASSLRSLGPYEQYF. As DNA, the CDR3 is TGCGCCAGCAGCTTGAGGAGCCTAGGACCCTACGAGCAGTACTTC.

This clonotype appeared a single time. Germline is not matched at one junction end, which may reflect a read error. DNA for the CDR3: TGCGCCAGCCGCCAAGGACTAGCATCCGAGACCCAGTACTTC. Encoded protein: CASRQGLASETQYF. The rearrangement links TRBV4-1 to TRBJ2-5; 8 bases are a match to TRBD2. The CDR3 extends over 14 amino acids. Germline V gene lookup returns CDR1 MGHRA and CDR2 YSYEKL.

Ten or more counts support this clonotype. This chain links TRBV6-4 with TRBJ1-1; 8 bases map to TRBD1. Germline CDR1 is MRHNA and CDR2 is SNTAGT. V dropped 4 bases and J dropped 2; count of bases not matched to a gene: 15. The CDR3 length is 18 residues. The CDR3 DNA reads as TGTGCCAGCAGTGTTAGGGCTCTCAGGGGGCCCATCAACACTGAAGCTTTCTTT. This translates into CASSVRALRGPINTEAFF.